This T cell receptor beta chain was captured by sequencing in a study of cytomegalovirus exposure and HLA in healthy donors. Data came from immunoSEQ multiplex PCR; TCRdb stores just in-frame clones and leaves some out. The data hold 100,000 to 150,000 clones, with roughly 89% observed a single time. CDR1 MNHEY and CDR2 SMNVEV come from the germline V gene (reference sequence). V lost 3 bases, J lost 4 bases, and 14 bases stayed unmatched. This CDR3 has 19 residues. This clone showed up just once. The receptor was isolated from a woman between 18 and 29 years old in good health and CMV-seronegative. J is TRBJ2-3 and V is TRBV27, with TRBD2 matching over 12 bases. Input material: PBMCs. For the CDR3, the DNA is TGTGCCAGCAGTTTGTCCCCGCCGACTAGCGGGAGAGTCTCAGATACGCAGTATTTT. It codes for CASSLSPPTSGRVSDTQYF.